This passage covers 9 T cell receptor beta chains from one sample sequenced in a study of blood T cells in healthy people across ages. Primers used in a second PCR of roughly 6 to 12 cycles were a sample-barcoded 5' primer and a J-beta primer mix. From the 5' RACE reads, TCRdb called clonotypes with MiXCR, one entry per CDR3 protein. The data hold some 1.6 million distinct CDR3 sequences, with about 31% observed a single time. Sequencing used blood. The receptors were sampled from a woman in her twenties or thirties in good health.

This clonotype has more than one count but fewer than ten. CDR3: CASSFFGVNTEAFF. DNA for the CDR3: TGTGCCAGCAGTTTTTTCGGTGTGAACACTGAAGCTTTCTTT. This sequence joins TRBV27 and TRBJ1-1; the D is unclear. The V and J ends lost 3 bases and 0 bases respectively, with 8 bases between them. The CDR3 contains 14 residues. CDR1 MNHEY and CDR2 SMNVEV come from the germline V gene (reference sequence).

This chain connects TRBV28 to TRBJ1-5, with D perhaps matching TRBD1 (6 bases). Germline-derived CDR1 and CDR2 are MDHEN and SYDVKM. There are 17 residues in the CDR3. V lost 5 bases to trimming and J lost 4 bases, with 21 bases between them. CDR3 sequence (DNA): TGTGCCAGCAGTCCGCTACAGGGAGGGCCACCTAATCAGCCCCAGCATTTT. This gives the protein CASSPLQGGPPNQPQHF.

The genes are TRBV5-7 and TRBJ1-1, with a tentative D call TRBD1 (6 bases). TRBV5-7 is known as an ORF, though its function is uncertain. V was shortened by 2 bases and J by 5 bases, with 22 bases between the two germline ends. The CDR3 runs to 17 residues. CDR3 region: CASSFVPGRLGATEAFF. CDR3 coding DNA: TGTGCCAGCAGCTTTGTCCCGGGGAGATTGGGGGCAACTGAAGCTTTCTTT.

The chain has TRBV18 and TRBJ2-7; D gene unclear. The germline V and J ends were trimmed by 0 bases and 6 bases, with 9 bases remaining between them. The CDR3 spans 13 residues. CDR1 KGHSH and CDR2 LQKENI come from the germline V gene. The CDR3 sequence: CASSPPLGREQYF. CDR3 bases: TGTGCCAGCTCACCACCTCTAGGGCGCGAGCAGTACTTC.

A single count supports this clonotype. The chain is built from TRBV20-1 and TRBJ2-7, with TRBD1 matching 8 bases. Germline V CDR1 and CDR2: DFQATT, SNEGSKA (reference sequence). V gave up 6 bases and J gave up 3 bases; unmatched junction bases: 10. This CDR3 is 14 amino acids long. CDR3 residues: CSATYWTGNYEQYF. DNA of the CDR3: TGCAGTGCCACTTACTGGACAGGGAACTACGAGCAGTACTTC.

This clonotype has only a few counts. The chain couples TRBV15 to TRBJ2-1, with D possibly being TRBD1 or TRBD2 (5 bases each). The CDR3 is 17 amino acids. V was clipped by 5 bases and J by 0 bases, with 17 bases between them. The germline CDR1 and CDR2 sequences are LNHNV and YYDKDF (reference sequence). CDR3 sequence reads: CATSLRGWGSSYNEQFF. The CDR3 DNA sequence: TGTGCCACCAGCCTTCGAGGATGGGGGAGCTCCTACAATGAGCAGTTCTTC.

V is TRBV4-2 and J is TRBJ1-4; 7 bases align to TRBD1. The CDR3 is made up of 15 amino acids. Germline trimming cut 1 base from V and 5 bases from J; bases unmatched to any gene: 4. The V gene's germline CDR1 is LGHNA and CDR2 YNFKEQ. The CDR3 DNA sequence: TGTGCCAGCAGCCAAGCGCCGGGACAGAATGAAAAACTGTTTTTT. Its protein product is CASSQAPGQNEKLFF.

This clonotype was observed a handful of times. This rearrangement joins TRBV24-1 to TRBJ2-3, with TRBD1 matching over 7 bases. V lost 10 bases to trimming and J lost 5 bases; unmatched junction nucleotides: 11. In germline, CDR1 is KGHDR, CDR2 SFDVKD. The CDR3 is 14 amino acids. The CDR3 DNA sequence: TGTGCCACGACTGACCTTAACAGGGGAGATACGCAGTATTTT. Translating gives CATTDLNRGDTQYF.

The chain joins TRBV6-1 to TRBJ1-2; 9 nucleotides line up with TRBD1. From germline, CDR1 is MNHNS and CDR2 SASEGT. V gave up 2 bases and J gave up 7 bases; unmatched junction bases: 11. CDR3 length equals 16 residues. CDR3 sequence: CASSERWTGAPSGYTF. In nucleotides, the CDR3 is TGTGCCAGCAGTGAACGCTGGACAGGGGCGCCGAGTGGCTACACCTTC.